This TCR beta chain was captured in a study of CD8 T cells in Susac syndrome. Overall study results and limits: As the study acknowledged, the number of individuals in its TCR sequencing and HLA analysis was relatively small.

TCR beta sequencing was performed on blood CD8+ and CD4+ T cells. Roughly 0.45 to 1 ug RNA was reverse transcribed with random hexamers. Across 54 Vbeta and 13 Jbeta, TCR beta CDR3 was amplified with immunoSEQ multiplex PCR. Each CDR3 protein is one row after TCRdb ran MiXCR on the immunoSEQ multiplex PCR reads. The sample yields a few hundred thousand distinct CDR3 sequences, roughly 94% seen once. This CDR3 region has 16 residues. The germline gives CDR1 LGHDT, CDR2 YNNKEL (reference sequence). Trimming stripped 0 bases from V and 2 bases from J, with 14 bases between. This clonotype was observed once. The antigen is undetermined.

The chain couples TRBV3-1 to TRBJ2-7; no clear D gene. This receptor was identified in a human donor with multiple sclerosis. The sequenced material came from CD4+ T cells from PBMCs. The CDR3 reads CASSQEIRIPTYEQYF. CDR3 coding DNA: TGTGCCAGCAGCCAAGAAATCCGGATACCAACCTACGAGCAGTACTTC.